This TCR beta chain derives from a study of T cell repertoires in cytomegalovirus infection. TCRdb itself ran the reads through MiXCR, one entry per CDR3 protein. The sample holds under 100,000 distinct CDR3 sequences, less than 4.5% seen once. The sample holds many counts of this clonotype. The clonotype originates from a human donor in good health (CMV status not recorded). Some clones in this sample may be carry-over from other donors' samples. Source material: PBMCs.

In DNA form, the CDR3 reads TGTGCCAGCAGCTTGGGACTAGCGGGGGATGCGGGTGGTGAGCAGTTCTTC. Its translation: CASSLGLAGDAGGEQFF. This chain links TRBV7-2 with TRBJ2-1, with TRBD2 matching 14 bases. Trimming cost V 3 bases and J 9 bases; bases outside gene matches: 10. Germline V gene lookup returns CDR1 SGHTA and CDR2 FQGNSA. This CDR3 comprises 17 residues.